This TCR beta chain was captured by sequencing in a study of T cell responses to AZD1222 COVID-19 vaccine. In germline, CDR1 is SNHLY, CDR2 FYNNEI. After removal of 6 bases from V and 0 bases from J, the junction contained 8 bases not matched to a gene. CDR3 length equals 16 residues. Some clones are missing from TCRdb's copy, which holds only in-frame ones; the method was immunoSEQ multiplex PCR. The sample shows 90,000 to 100,000 clones, roughly 90% of them seen only once. V and J are TRBV2 and TRBJ2-3; 8 bases align to TRBD1. The receptor was derived from an adult in good health. The specimen comprised peripheral blood, sampled on day 0 of AZD1222 vaccination. The DNA of the CDR3 is TGTGCCAGCAGGGGGACAGGAGCCTTTAGCACAGATACGCAGTATTTT. Its translation is CASRGTGAFSTDTQYF.